This TCR beta chain was retrieved from a study of cytomegalovirus exposure and HLA in healthy donors. Amplification used 60 Vbeta primers and 13 Jbeta primers. TCRdb's table, derived via immunoSEQ multiplex PCR, lists solely in-frame clones and lacks some. The sample includes about 200,000 clones, around four fifths seen only once; the top ten take approximately 3.8%. The sequence was obtained from a male donor in good health and CMV-seronegative. The source material was PBMCs.

This chain's CDR3 is CASSSAVPGRLDTQYF. The CDR3 DNA is TGTGCCAGCAGCAGCGCCGTCCCCGGGAGGCTTGATACGCAGTATTTT. The chain combines TRBV21-1 with TRBJ2-3; TRBD2 is taken as the D call from the table, unchecked against the DNA. TRBV21-1 is a recognized pseudogene. The CDR3 totals 16 residues.